A selection of T cell receptor beta chains follows, all from one sample in a study of response to subunit inactivated influenza vaccine. TCRdb re-called the RT-PCR reads through MiXCR, storing one row per CDR3 protein. Of 700,000 to 900,000 distinct CDR3 sequences in the sample, 21% were seen once. The starting material was PBMCs from blood, obtained around 5 days after vaccination. The receptors here all came from a man aged 45-65 years who received an inactivated influenza vaccine. The CDR3 runs from the conserved cysteine through the conserved F or W. A D gene is named only where the DNA matches it firmly. A clone size is listed for some rows: how often the clone was seen (once, few, many), or a class if it is expanded.

V	length	D	J	size	CDR3	DNA
TRBV10-3	13	NA	TRBJ2-7	NA	CAISSTGSGEQYF	TGTGCCATCAGTTCCACAGGGAGTGGCGAGCAGTACTTC
TRBV6-2/TRBV6-3	13	NA	TRBJ2-1	NA	CASALWANNEQFF	TGTGCCAGCGCCCTCTGGGCCAACAATGAGCAGTTCTTC
TRBV6-2/TRBV6-3	13	NA	TRBJ2-3	NA	CASSQSDIDTQYF	TGTGCCAGCAGTCAATCCGACATAGATACGCAGTATTTT
TRBV12-3/TRBV12-4	13	NA	TRBJ1-6	NA	CASSRGSNSPLHF	TGTGCCAGCAGTAGGGGTTCTAATTCACCCCTCCACTTT
TRBV5-1	15	NA	TRBJ2-3	few	CASSPSGRDTDTQYF	TGCGCCAGCAGCCCATCGGGTCGGGACACAGATACGCAGTATTTT
TRBV20-1	14	NA	TRBJ2-7	NA	CSAPPGLDSYEQYF	TGCAGTGCTCCTCCGGGACTCGACTCCTACGAGCAGTACTTC
TRBV28	15	TRBD1	TRBJ2-6	few	CASSPRDRPLNVLTF	TGTGCCAGCAGTCCTCGGGACAGGCCACTCAACGTCCTGACTTTC
TRBV24-1	16	TRBD2	TRBJ2-1	few	CATSEPTSDWTNEQFF	TGTGCCACCAGTGAGCCGACTAGCGACTGGACAAATGAGCAGTTCTTC
TRBV12-3/TRBV12-4	14	NA	TRBJ1-3	many	CASSLGSSGNTIYF	TGTGCCAGCAGCTTGGGCAGCTCTGGAAACACCATATATTTT
TRBV4-3	18	TRBD1	TRBJ2-2	few	CASSQEGRQGAGTGELFF	TGCGCCAGCAGCCAAGAAGGGCGGCAGGGGGCCGGCACCGGGGAGCTGTTTTTT
TRBV5-6	15	TRBD1	TRBJ1-3	NA	CASSFGGGSENTIYF	TGTGCCAGCAGCTTTGGAGGGGGCTCCGAAAACACCATATATTTT
TRBV9	17	NA	TRBJ1-5	NA	CASSPGQGPSSLQPQHF	TGTGCCAGCAGCCCTGGGCAGGGCCCCTCATCTTTACAGCCCCAGCATTTT
TRBV5-1	16	TRBD2	TRBJ2-1	few	CASRGLAGALYNEQFF	TGCGCCAGCAGGGGACTAGCGGGAGCCCTCTACAATGAGCAGTTCTTC
TRBV12-3/TRBV12-4	13	NA	TRBJ1-5	many	CASSLGENQPQHF	TGTGCCAGCAGCTTAGGGGAGAATCAGCCCCAGCATTTT
TRBV5-1	15	NA	TRBJ2-2	NA	CASSPHLLEAGELFF	TGCGCCAGCAGCCCCCACCTTTTGGAGGCCGGGGAGCTGTTTTTT
TRBV12-3/TRBV12-4	11	NA	TRBJ1-1	many	CASSFSFGAFF	TGTGCCAGCAGCTTTTCGTTTGGAGCTTTCTTT
TRBV5-1	14	TRBD2	TRBJ2-5	few	CASRFGTNEETQYF	TGCGCCAGCAGATTCGGGACTAATGAAGAGACCCAGTACTTC